This is a list of T cell receptor beta chains from one sample in a study of T cells in Graves' hyperthyroidism and ophthalmopathy. TCRdb reprocessed the multiplex PCR reads via MiXCR and lists one record per CDR3 protein. Found here are 530,000 or so distinct CDR3 sequences, 17% of them singletons; the top ten hold roughly 15%. Sequenced input: blood. All receptors derive from a woman aged 18-30 years with Graves' ophthalmopathy. The CDR3 runs from the conserved cysteine through the conserved F or W. D genes are given only for firm matches. A row's size may be missing; if present it is once, few, many or a size class.

j_call: TRBJ2-7; clone_size: -; d_call: TRBD1; v_call: TRBV28; cdr3_nt: TGTGCCAGCAGCTTCGGGACAGGGCGGTACGAGCAGTACTTC; cdr3_aa: CASSFGTGRYEQYF
j_call: TRBJ2-1; clone_size: -; d_call: TRBD2; v_call: TRBV7-2; cdr3_nt: TGTGCCAGCAGCTTAGAGTTCGGGCTAGCGGGCGACGCCTACAATGAGCAGTTCTTC; cdr3_aa: CASSLEFGLAGDAYNEQFF
j_call: TRBJ1-6; clone_size: -; d_call: -; v_call: TRBV30; cdr3_nt: TGTGCCTGGAGTGCCGGACAGACCTATAATTCACCCCTCCACTTT; cdr3_aa: CAWSAGQTYNSPLHF
j_call: TRBJ1-2; clone_size: few; d_call: TRBD1; v_call: TRBV29-1; cdr3_nt: TGCAGCGGCTCCCCGGGGACAGGGGATTTCTATGGCTACACCTTC; cdr3_aa: CSGSPGTGDFYGYTF
j_call: TRBJ1-2; clone_size: -; d_call: -; v_call: TRBV12-5; cdr3_nt: TGTGCTAGTGGTTCGGGGGACGGTCAGTACTATGGCTACACCTTC; cdr3_aa: CASGSGDGQYYGYTF
j_call: TRBJ1-1; clone_size: many; d_call: -; v_call: TRBV30; cdr3_nt: TGTGCCTGGAGTGTAGCCCTGAACACTGAAGCTTTCTTT; cdr3_aa: CAWSVALNTEAFF
j_call: TRBJ2-7; clone_size: few; d_call: -; v_call: TRBV4-2; cdr3_nt: TGTGCCAGCAGCTACCGTCGAAGCAGCTACGAGCAGTACTTC; cdr3_aa: CASSYRRSSYEQYF
j_call: TRBJ1-6; clone_size: few; d_call: -; v_call: TRBV4-1; cdr3_nt: TGCGCCAGCAGCCAAGTGTATACGGGTAAAGATTCACCCCTCCACTTT; cdr3_aa: CASSQVYTGKDSPLHF
j_call: TRBJ1-1; clone_size: many; d_call: -; v_call: TRBV13; cdr3_nt: TGTGCCAGCAGCTCCGCCCAGAACACTGAAGCTTTCTTT; cdr3_aa: CASSSAQNTEAFF
j_call: TRBJ1-2; clone_size: -; d_call: -; v_call: TRBV27; cdr3_nt: TGTGCCAGCAGTTTACGGATGGAGGCAGGGCTCTATTCATACTATGGCTACACCTTC; cdr3_aa: CASSLRMEAGLYSYYGYTF
j_call: TRBJ2-3; clone_size: many; d_call: -; v_call: TRBV7-2; cdr3_nt: TGTGCCAGCAGCTTAGGGGCAGGCGCTAGCACAGATACGCAGTATTTT; cdr3_aa: CASSLGAGASTDTQYF
j_call: TRBJ1-1; clone_size: many; d_call: TRBD1; v_call: TRBV29-1; cdr3_nt: TGCAGCGTTGACCGACAGGGGAGTGGCACTGAAGCTTTCTTT; cdr3_aa: CSVDRQGSGTEAFF
j_call: TRBJ2-7; clone_size: many; d_call: TRBD1; v_call: TRBV20-1; cdr3_nt: TGCAGTGCCCCAAGACAGGGTGATGAGCAGTACTTC; cdr3_aa: CSAPRQGDEQYF
j_call: TRBJ2-7; clone_size: -; d_call: TRBD1; v_call: TRBV2; cdr3_nt: TGTGCCAGCACTTTTCACCCGGGACAGGGGATTTACGAGCAGTACTTC; cdr3_aa: CASTFHPGQGIYEQYF
j_call: TRBJ2-7; clone_size: many; d_call: TRBD2; v_call: TRBV28; cdr3_nt: TGTGCCAGCACGGGGGGTCGGGGCGAGCAGTACTTC; cdr3_aa: CASTGGRGEQYF
j_call: TRBJ2-1; clone_size: many; d_call: TRBD2; v_call: TRBV13; cdr3_nt: TGTGCCAGCAGCTTAGGCTACGGACTAGCGGGCATGGTCAATGAGCAGTTCTTC; cdr3_aa: CASSLGYGLAGMVNEQFF
j_call: TRBJ2-2; clone_size: few; d_call: -; v_call: TRBV12-3/TRBV12-4; cdr3_nt: TGTGCCAGCACCCTAGGGGGGCCCACCGGGGAGCTGTTTTTT; cdr3_aa: CASTLGGPTGELFF
j_call: TRBJ2-2; clone_size: -; d_call: -; v_call: TRBV4-3; cdr3_nt: TGCGCCAGCAGCCAAGCGGCCTTCGGGGAGCTGTTTTTT; cdr3_aa: CASSQAAFGELFF
j_call: TRBJ2-1; clone_size: few; d_call: TRBD2; v_call: TRBV9; cdr3_nt: TGTGCCAGCAGCGCCGGGACTAGCGGGTACTATGAGCAGTTCTTC; cdr3_aa: CASSAGTSGYYEQFF
j_call: TRBJ1-1; clone_size: many; d_call: -; v_call: TRBV5-1; cdr3_nt: TGCGCCAGCAGCTTCCGACAGTTGAACACTGAAGCTTTCTTT; cdr3_aa: CASSFRQLNTEAFF
j_call: TRBJ1-2; clone_size: many; d_call: -; v_call: TRBV30; cdr3_nt: TGTGCCTGGGCCCCATCCCACTATGGCTACACCTTC; cdr3_aa: CAWAPSHYGYTF
j_call: TRBJ2-1; clone_size: -; d_call: -; v_call: TRBV15; cdr3_nt: TGTGCCACCAGCAGAGGCTGGGGCGGCCAAGAGACCCAGTTCTTC; cdr3_aa: CATSRGWGGQETQFF
j_call: TRBJ1-2; clone_size: few; d_call: TRBD1; v_call: TRBV5-6; cdr3_nt: TGTGCCAGCAGCGAGACAGGGGCGAATGGCTACACCTTC; cdr3_aa: CASSETGANGYTF
j_call: TRBJ2-2; clone_size: few; d_call: TRBD1; v_call: TRBV20-1; cdr3_nt: TGCAGTGCTAGTACAGGGGGCCTCACCGGGGAGCTGTTTTTT; cdr3_aa: CSASTGGLTGELFF
j_call: TRBJ1-2; clone_size: few; d_call: TRBD1; v_call: TRBV7-9; cdr3_nt: TGTGCCAGCACCGAACAGGGGTCCAATAGTGGCTACACCTTC; cdr3_aa: CASTEQGSNSGYTF
j_call: TRBJ2-2; clone_size: few; d_call: -; v_call: TRBV30; cdr3_nt: TGTGCCTGGAGTGTCACGGACCTGGCCGGGGAGCTGTTTTTT; cdr3_aa: CAWSVTDLAGELFF
j_call: TRBJ1-3; clone_size: few; d_call: -; v_call: TRBV28; cdr3_nt: TGTGCCAGCAGTCGAAGTTCAAACACCATATATTTT; cdr3_aa: CASSRSSNTIYF
j_call: TRBJ1-1; clone_size: many; d_call: -; v_call: TRBV27; cdr3_nt: TGTGCCAGCAGTCAACAGGGATTGGGCACTGAAGCTTTCTTT; cdr3_aa: CASSQQGLGTEAFF
j_call: TRBJ2-7; clone_size: many; d_call: -; v_call: TRBV30; cdr3_nt: TGTGCCTGGAGCGGGGGTTCCTACGAGCAGTACTTC; cdr3_aa: CAWSGGSYEQYF
j_call: TRBJ2-1; clone_size: once; d_call: TRBD2; v_call: TRBV9; cdr3_nt: TGTGCCAGCAGCGTAGGTGGGACTAGCCACAATGAGCAGTTCTTC; cdr3_aa: CASSVGGTSHNEQFF
j_call: TRBJ2-7; clone_size: -; d_call: TRBD2; v_call: TRBV6-4; cdr3_nt: TGTGCCAGCCGCGGACTAGCGGGAATCCCCTACGAGCAGTACTTC; cdr3_aa: CASRGLAGIPYEQYF
j_call: TRBJ2-1; clone_size: -; d_call: TRBD2; v_call: TRBV27; cdr3_nt: TGTGCCAGCAGTCCACTAGCGGTTCACATGGGCAATGAGCAGTTCTTC; cdr3_aa: CASSPLAVHMGNEQFF
j_call: TRBJ1-5; clone_size: -; d_call: -; v_call: TRBV3-1; cdr3_nt: TGTGCCAGCAGCCAAGAGAGGACGGGCAATCAGCCCCAGCATTTT; cdr3_aa: CASSQERTGNQPQHF
j_call: TRBJ1-3; clone_size: once; d_call: -; v_call: TRBV28; cdr3_nt: TGTGCCAACAGTTTTTACAGCGGCTCTGGAAACACCATATATTTT; cdr3_aa: CANSFYSGSGNTIYF
j_call: TRBJ2-7; clone_size: many; d_call: TRBD2; v_call: TRBV5-1; cdr3_nt: TGCGCCAGCAGCGATACCGGGACTAGCGGGCGAACCTCCTACGAGCAGTACTTC; cdr3_aa: CASSDTGTSGRTSYEQYF
j_call: TRBJ1-2; clone_size: -; d_call: -; v_call: TRBV3-1; cdr3_nt: TGTGCCAGCAGCCAAGTTAAGGGATCTTTTCTCTATGGCTACACCTTC; cdr3_aa: CASSQVKGSFLYGYTF
j_call: TRBJ2-7; clone_size: many; d_call: -; v_call: TRBV30; cdr3_nt: TGTGCCTGGAGGAGAATGGGGGAGCAGTACTTC; cdr3_aa: CAWRRMGEQYF
j_call: TRBJ2-7; clone_size: few; d_call: -; v_call: TRBV7-9; cdr3_nt: TGTGCCAGCAGCTCCGAACTCCGATCGGGGGAGCAGTACTTC; cdr3_aa: CASSSELRSGEQYF
j_call: TRBJ2-7; clone_size: few; d_call: -; v_call: TRBV3-1; cdr3_nt: TGTGCCAGCAGCCAAGCAGGGCCGGGGTACCATGCCTACGAGCAGTACTTC; cdr3_aa: CASSQAGPGYHAYEQYF
j_call: TRBJ2-1; clone_size: -; d_call: -; v_call: TRBV20-1; cdr3_nt: TGCAGTGCTAGTGGGCCCCCTGGGAATGAGCAGTTCTTC; cdr3_aa: CSASGPPGNEQFF
j_call: TRBJ2-2; clone_size: -; d_call: TRBD2; v_call: TRBV6-1; cdr3_nt: TGTGCCAGCATCTGGGAGGGGACCGGGGAGCTGTTTTTT; cdr3_aa: CASIWEGTGELFF
j_call: TRBJ2-1; clone_size: -; d_call: -; v_call: TRBV28; cdr3_nt: TGTGCCAGCAGTTTTTCACTAGAGGTCGGCAATGAGCAGTTCTTC; cdr3_aa: CASSFSLEVGNEQFF